One TCR beta chain is described in this entry. From germline, CDR1 is SGHDT and CDR2 YYEEEE. V shed 4 bases and J 1 base; nucleotides not matched to a gene: 8. The CDR3 length is 16 residues. This entry belongs to a study of graft-versus-host responses after intestinal transplantation. Responder cells labeled with CFSE (roughly 200,000) were co-plated with irradiated stimulator cells labeled with violet dye (roughly 200,000). The authors sorted proliferating CFSE-low CD3+CD4+ and CD3+CD8+ responders after the reaction. TCRdb's copy holds only in-frame clones and misses some; the assay was immunoSEQ multiplex PCR. The table shows 20,000 to 25,000 clones, with roughly two fifths occurring only once. General study results and limits: Present in recipient marrow, GvH clones included some that appeared first in ileum or blood.

The sample in question was alloreactive CD8+ T cells from a mixed lymphocyte reaction culture, obtained before intestinal transplant. Subset in this sample: CFSE-low proliferating T cells sorted from approximately six-day pre-transplant mixed lymphocyte reaction (GvH or HvG direction). The V call is TRBV5-6, the J call TRBJ1-1; 9 bases fit TRBD1. The TCR comes from a human patient who received an intestinal transplant. CDR3 sequence (DNA): TGTGCCAGCAGCCCCCGGGACAGGGAGACGAACACTGAAGCTTTCTTT. It yields the protein CASSPRDRETNTEAFF.